This T cell receptor beta chain appears in the sequencing data of a study of T cell responses to AZD1222 COVID-19 vaccine. Study-wide results and caveats: Nearly half of spike-specific TCRs reportedly go after variant regions that carry no mutations. There were repertoire samples only from the period after the peak T cell response.

There are 12 residues in the CDR3. Germline V lookup: CDR1 SGHAT, CDR2 FQNNGV. The V gene end was trimmed by 5 bases and the J gene end by 14 bases; junction bases not matched to a gene: 10. The assay was immunoSEQ multiplex PCR, and TCRdb's table has in-frame clones only and misses some. The data contain 100,000 to 130,000 clones, about 92% of them singletons. Details on this clone: Its antigen is undetermined.

V and J are TRBV11-2 and TRBJ2-5; 8 bases align to TRBD2. This TCR was sampled from an adult who received the AZD1222 COVID-19 vaccine. This sample comprised peripheral blood, obtained 28 days after the second AZD1222 dose. The chain's CDR3 is CASSSLAGEPYF. CDR3 DNA sequence: TGTGCCAGCAGCAGTCTAGCGGGCGAACCTTACTTC.